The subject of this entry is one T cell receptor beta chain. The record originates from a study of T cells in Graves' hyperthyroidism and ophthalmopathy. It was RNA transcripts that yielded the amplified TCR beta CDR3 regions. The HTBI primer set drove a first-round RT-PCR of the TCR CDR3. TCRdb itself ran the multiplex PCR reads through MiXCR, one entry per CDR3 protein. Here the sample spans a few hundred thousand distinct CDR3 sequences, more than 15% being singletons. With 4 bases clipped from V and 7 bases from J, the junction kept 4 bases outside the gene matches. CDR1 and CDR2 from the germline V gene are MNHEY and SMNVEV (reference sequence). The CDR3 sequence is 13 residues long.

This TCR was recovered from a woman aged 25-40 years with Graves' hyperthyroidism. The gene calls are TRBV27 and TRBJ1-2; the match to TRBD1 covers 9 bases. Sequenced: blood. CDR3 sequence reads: CASSSGQGAGYTF. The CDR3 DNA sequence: TGTGCCAGCAGTTCGGGACAGGGAGCTGGCTACACCTTC.